The rows below give T cell receptor beta chains drawn from one sample of a study of blood T cell repertoires in COVID-19. Measured with immunoSEQ multiplex PCR; TCRdb has only the in-frame clones, and not every one. The data hold nearly 250,000 clones, with about 83% observed a single time. Material for sequencing was peripheral blood. The source is a woman of 80 years or more with COVID-19, enrolled during active disease. CDR3s include the opening cysteine and the closing phenylalanine or tryptophan. Fields, in order: D gene, V gene, clone size, J gene, CDR3 DNA, CDR3 protein. The D gene is left open where the match is weak. Clone sizes are given selectively: once, few, many, or a class where the clone is expanded.

d_gene: .
v_gene: TRBV10-3
abundance: once
j_gene: TRBJ2-1
CDR3nt: TGTGCCATCAGTGATTCGCGGAGGGGGCCCAATGAGCAGTTCTTC
CDR3aa: CAISDSRRGPNEQFF

d_gene: .
v_gene: TRBV5-4
abundance: .
j_gene: TRBJ1-1
CDR3nt: TGTGCCAGCAGCGCCCCGCGGGGGGATAACACTGAAGCTTTCTTT
CDR3aa: CASSAPRGDNTEAFF

d_gene: .
v_gene: TRBV5-1
abundance: .
j_gene: TRBJ1-1
CDR3nt: TGCGCCAGCAGCTTGGGGCCCGACACTGAAGCTTTCTTT
CDR3aa: CASSLGPDTEAFF

d_gene: .
v_gene: TRBV6-2/TRBV6-3
abundance: .
j_gene: TRBJ1-1
CDR3nt: TGTGCCAGCAGTGAGCCCACCACTGAAGCTTTCTTT
CDR3aa: CASSEPTTEAFF

d_gene: .
v_gene: TRBV4-1
abundance: .
j_gene: TRBJ2-5
CDR3nt: TGCGCCAGCAGGGCTAGCGGAGGGGGACAAGAGACCCAGTACTTC
CDR3aa: CASRASGGGQETQYF

d_gene: TRBD1
v_gene: TRBV28
abundance: few
j_gene: TRBJ1-5
CDR3nt: TGTGCCAGCAGTTCCTCGGGACAGGGCCATCAGCCCCAGCATTTT
CDR3aa: CASSSSGQGHQPQHF

d_gene: .
v_gene: TRBV6-6
abundance: .
j_gene: TRBJ1-1
CDR3nt: TGTGCCAGCAGTTACTCGGGAGGGAACACTGAAGCTTTCTTT
CDR3aa: CASSYSGGNTEAFF

d_gene: TRBD1
v_gene: TRBV4-1
abundance: once
j_gene: TRBJ1-2
CDR3nt: TGCGCCAGCAGCCACCCTTTGGACAGGGAAAATGGCTACACCTTC
CDR3aa: CASSHPLDRENGYTF

d_gene: TRBD2
v_gene: TRBV5-4
abundance: .
j_gene: TRBJ2-3
CDR3nt: TGTGCCAGCAGCGTTAGCGGGGTCCGCACAGATACGCAGTATTTT
CDR3aa: CASSVSGVRTDTQYF

d_gene: TRBD1
v_gene: TRBV9
abundance: .
j_gene: TRBJ2-7
CDR3nt: TGTGCCAGCAGCCCCGGGACAGGGGGCTTCTACGAGCAGTACTTC
CDR3aa: CASSPGTGGFYEQYF

d_gene: TRBD1
v_gene: TRBV6-2/TRBV6-3
abundance: .
j_gene: TRBJ1-5
CDR3nt: TGTGCCAGCAGTTGGCCTCGACAGGGTGGTAGGAATAATCAGCCCCAGCATTTT
CDR3aa: CASSWPRQGGRNNQPQHF

d_gene: .
v_gene: TRBV20-1
abundance: .
j_gene: TRBJ1-1
CDR3nt: TGCAGTGCTTCTAAGCTCCCTGAAGCTTTCTTT
CDR3aa: CSASKLPEAFF

d_gene: .
v_gene: TRBV12-3/TRBV12-4
abundance: .
j_gene: TRBJ2-1
CDR3nt: TGTGCCAGCAGCGGGGGTACAGGCAATGAGCAGTTCTTC
CDR3aa: CASSGGTGNEQFF

d_gene: TRBD1
v_gene: TRBV7-9
abundance: few
j_gene: TRBJ1-5
CDR3nt: TGTGCCAGCAGCGTTGGTGGACAGGGGGCTCGGCAGCCCCAGCATTTT
CDR3aa: CASSVGGQGARQPQHF

d_gene: .
v_gene: TRBV12-3/TRBV12-4
abundance: .
j_gene: TRBJ1-2
CDR3nt: TGTGCCAGCAGTTTAAGCGTCTGGTATGGCTACACCTTC
CDR3aa: CASSLSVWYGYTF

d_gene: .
v_gene: TRBV6-6
abundance: .
j_gene: TRBJ1-6
CDR3nt: TGTGCCAGCAGTCCCACAGGATACTCCCGTGATAATTCACCCCTCCACTTT
CDR3aa: CASSPTGYSRDNSPLHF

d_gene: TRBD1
v_gene: TRBV28
abundance: .
j_gene: TRBJ2-6
CDR3nt: TGTGCCAGCAGTTCTGACTTTGAGGGACAGGCCTTCTCTGGGGCCAACGTCCTGACTTTC
CDR3aa: CASSSDFEGQAFSGANVLTF

d_gene: .
v_gene: TRBV21-1
abundance: .
j_gene: TRBJ1-3
CDR3nt: TGTGCCAGCAGCATCGGACAGCCCCCGTTAACAGAGCCCGGAAACACCATATATTTT
CDR3aa: CASSIGQPPLTEPGNTIYF

d_gene: .
v_gene: TRBV30
abundance: .
j_gene: TRBJ2-2
CDR3nt: TGTGCCTGGAGCCGAGGCAGGGCGAACACCGGGGAGCTGTTTTTT
CDR3aa: CAWSRGRANTGELFF

d_gene: .
v_gene: TRBV6-5
abundance: few
j_gene: TRBJ1-2
CDR3nt: TGTGCCAGCAGTACCACCTCGAGAGATGGCTACACCTTC
CDR3aa: CASSTTSRDGYTF

d_gene: .
v_gene: TRBV28
abundance: .
j_gene: TRBJ2-7
CDR3nt: TGTGCCAGCAATAGAGGGGGATCCTACGAGCAGTACTTC
CDR3aa: CASNRGGSYEQYF

d_gene: .
v_gene: TRBV6-6
abundance: once
j_gene: TRBJ1-2
CDR3nt: TGTGCCAGCTCTTCGCAGGGTAACTATGGCTACACCTTC
CDR3aa: CASSSQGNYGYTF

d_gene: .
v_gene: TRBV5-1
abundance: .
j_gene: TRBJ1-5
CDR3nt: TGCGCCAGTAGACCGGGGGGGAATTCCAATCAGCCCCAGCATTTT
CDR3aa: CASRPGGNSNQPQHF

d_gene: TRBD1
v_gene: TRBV4-3
abundance: .
j_gene: TRBJ1-1
CDR3nt: TGCGCCAGCAGCCAAGAGGACAGGGAGAACACTGAAGCTTTCTTT
CDR3aa: CASSQEDRENTEAFF